These 26 T cell receptor beta chains share one sample of origin, sequenced in a study of T cell responses to AZD1222 COVID-19 vaccine. Sequencing was performed with immunoSEQ multiplex PCR; in TCRdb, only in-frame clones are kept and a portion is missing. Among 170,000 or so clones listed, about nine tenths were seen once. This sample comprised peripheral blood, obtained on day 0 of AZD1222 vaccination. Receptors originate from an adult in good health.

The chain combines TRBV6-5 with TRBJ1-1, with D uncertain. Germline V gene lookup returns CDR1 MNHEY and CDR2 SVGAGI. Trimming shortened V by 4 bases and J by 1 base, and 7 bases separated the two germline ends. This CDR3 is 13 amino acids long. CDR3 DNA sequence: TGTGCCAGCAGTTTTTCCCAGAACACTGAAGCTTTCTTT. Residues: CASSFSQNTEAFF.

The chain joins TRBV6-4 to TRBJ2-1, with D perhaps TRBD2 (7 bases). The germline V gene encodes CDR1 MRHNA and CDR2 SNTAGT. The CDR3 loop spans 13 amino acids. The V gene lost 0 bases and the J gene lost 12 bases, with 12 bases spanning the gap. The CDR3 protein is CASSDSTGGGQFF. The CDR3 DNA reads TGTGCCAGCAGTGACTCAACGGGGGGCGGGCAGTTCTTC.

This rearrangement joins TRBV6-5 to TRBJ2-7; D is possibly TRBD1 (6 bases). The CDR3 consists of 14 residues. Germline assignment: CDR1 MNHEY and CDR2 SVGAGI. Trimming removed 7 bases from V and 2 bases from J, with 15 bases in between. CDR3 DNA sequence: TGTGCCAGCATTCGGACAGTCCATCCCTACGAGCAGTACTTC. This encodes CASIRTVHPYEQYF.

The rearrangement uses TRBV24-1 and TRBJ2-3; 7 nucleotides align to TRBD2. Germline V CDR1 and CDR2: KGHDR, SFDVKD. J was trimmed by 1 base and V by 0 bases; bases with no gene match: 0. This CDR3 spans 15 amino acids. CDR3 protein: CATSDLTSGTDTQYF. Written as DNA, the CDR3 is TGTGCCACCAGTGATTTGACTAGCGGCACAGATACGCAGTATTTT.

The chain is built from TRBV6-6 and TRBJ1-4; D is perhaps TRBD1 (5 bases). The CDR3 runs 15 residues. The V end was cut by 6 bases, the J end by 6 bases, with 17 bases between. Germline assignment: CDR1 MNHNY and CDR2 SVGAGI (reference sequence). The CDR3 bases are TGTGCCAGCAGCCCCGGCGCAGGGAGATATGAAAAACTGTTTTTT. Protein sequence: CASSPGAGRYEKLFF.

This clone was recorded only once. The chain recombines TRBV7-8 with TRBJ1-5; 9 bases map to TRBD1. The CDR3 consists of 13 residues. Germline values: CDR1 SGHVS, CDR2 FQNEAQ. V dropped 5 bases and J dropped 8; count of bases not matched to a gene: 4. The CDR3 nucleotides are TGTGCCAGCAGCAACAGACAGGGGGAGCCCCAGCATTTT. It yields the protein CASSNRQGEPQHF. Looking up the rest from reference TRBV7-8 and TRBJ1-5 gives the full variable domain: GAGVSQSPRYKVAKRGQDVALRCDPISGHVSLFWYQQALGQGPEFLTYFQNEAQLDKSGLPSDRFFAERPEGSVSTLKIQRTQQEDSAVYLCASSNRQGEPQHFGDGTRLSIL.

The count of this clone is one. The chain uses TRBV19 and TRBJ1-1; the match to TRBD1 covers 8 bases. V lost 6 bases, J lost 1 base, and 1 base stayed unmatched. This CDR3 contains 13 residues. Germline CDR1 reads LNHDA; CDR2 reads SQIVND (reference sequence). The chain's CDR3 is CASSGQGNTEAFF. In DNA, the CDR3 is TGTGCCAGTAGCGGACAGGGGAACACTGAAGCTTTCTTT.

The rearrangement uses TRBV6-5 and TRBJ2-7; weak D call: TRBD2 (5 bases). Germline V gene lookup returns CDR1 MNHEY and CDR2 SVGAGI. V was trimmed by 6 bases and J by 3 bases, leaving 15 bases between them. The CDR3 sequence is 14 residues long. The CDR3 loop is CASSPSSDYYEQYF. CDR3 nucleotides: TGTGCCAGCAGCCCCAGCTCCGACTACTACGAGCAGTACTTC.

This chain uses TRBV5-1 with TRBJ1-6, with D perhaps matching TRBD1 (6 bases). V lost 0 bases and J lost 7, with 14 bases in between. This CDR3 comprises 16 residues. Germline V CDR1 and CDR2: SGHRS, YFSETQ. The CDR3 DNA reads TGCGCCAGCAGCTTGGTTGGGGGACAAGTAAATTCACCCCTCCACTTT. Translated: CASSLVGGQVNSPLHF.

The rearrangement joins TRBV24-1 to TRBJ2-1; 12 nucleotides line up with TRBD2. CDR1 and CDR2 from the germline V gene are KGHDR and SFDVKD. This CDR3 contains 19 residues. Germline trimming cut 9 bases from V and 3 bases from J; bases unmatched to any gene: 17. The CDR3 bases are TGTGCCACCCCAAGGAGTGTGCCTAGACTAGCGGGGGACTACAATGAGCAGTTCTTC. Translation: CATPRSVPRLAGDYNEQFF.

The V gene is TRBV7-2, the J gene TRBJ1-3, with TRBD1 as a possible D gene (5 bases). CDR3 size: 15 residues. V lost 3 bases and J 4 bases, leaving 13 bases between the germline ends. Per germline, CDR1 SGHTA and CDR2 FQGNSA. CDR3 nucleotides: TGTGCCAGCAGCTTTCAGGGAGCGGGAGGAAACACCATATATTTT. Protein: CASSFQGAGGNTIYF.

This chain links TRBV6-5 with TRBJ2-5; maybe TRBD1 (6 bases). Trimming cost V 6 bases and J 2 bases, with 7 bases left between them. This CDR3 is 12 amino acids long. The germline gives CDR1 MNHEY, CDR2 SVGAGI. This CDR3 reads CASRQGQETQYF. The CDR3 DNA sequence: TGTGCCAGCAGACAGGGTCAAGAGACCCAGTACTTC.

This sequence joins TRBV19 and TRBJ1-2, with D maybe TRBD1 (5 bases). This CDR3 region has 16 residues. Germline CDR1 LNHDA, CDR2 SQIVND (reference sequence). The germline V and J ends were trimmed by 7 bases and 0 bases, with 18 bases remaining between them. The CDR3 here is CASTLGTPVTNYGYTF. In DNA form, the CDR3 reads TGTGCCAGTACCCTGGGGACGCCCGTAACTAACTATGGCTACACCTTC.

As to this clone: An end of the junction does not agree with germline; a read error may underlie this. This chain links TRBV7-7 with TRBJ1-3; D uncertain. The germline V gene has CDR1 SSHAT and CDR2 FNYEAQ (reference sequence). There are 15 residues in the CDR3. The CDR3 bases are TGTGCTAGCAGCTTAGCTATGGGTAGCGGAAACACCATATATTTT. Amino acid sequence: CASSLAMGSGNTIYF.

This chain connects TRBV28 to TRBJ2-5, with D uncertain. V lost 10 bases to trimming and J lost 1 base, with 4 bases between them. This CDR3 region has 10 residues. Germline loops: CDR1 MDHEN, CDR2 SYDVKM. The CDR3 protein is CATSQETQYF. The CDR3 coding sequence is TGTGCCACCTCCCAAGAGACCCAGTACTTC.

This sequence joins TRBV7-9 and TRBJ1-2; no clear D gene. CDR3 length: 14 residues. From germline, CDR1 is SEHNR and CDR2 FQNEAQ (reference sequence). Deletions cut 5 bases from V and 3 bases from J, with 13 bases between. CDR3 residues: CASSRNGAYYGYTF. Written as DNA, the CDR3 is TGTGCCAGCAGCCGCAATGGTGCTTACTATGGCTACACCTTC.

The chain links TRBV18 to TRBJ1-2; D perhaps matches TRBD1 (5 bases). Germline CDR1 reads KGHSH; CDR2 reads LQKENI. V was pared by 8 bases and J by 4 bases, with 17 bases between. The CDR3 is made up of 14 amino acids. CDR3 loop: CASLTSTGTYGYTF. The CDR3 DNA sequence: TGTGCCAGCCTGACCTCAACCGGGACCTATGGCTACACCTTC.

This clone occurred once. The chain combines TRBV18 with TRBJ1-2; D gene unclear. The CDR3 runs to 13 residues. CDR1 is KGHSH, CDR2 LQKENI, per germline. The V end was cut by 4 bases, the J end by 3 bases, with 9 bases between. The CDR3 nucleotides read TGTGCCAGCTCACGGACGCAAGACTATGGCTACACCTTC. This gives the protein CASSRTQDYGYTF.

V is TRBV6-5 and J is TRBJ2-7; the match to TRBD1 covers 8 bases. CDR3 length equals 14 residues. Trimming at V came to 6 bases and at J to 5 bases, leaving 9 bases not matched to a gene. Germline CDR1 reads MNHEY; CDR2 reads SVGAGI. CDR3 loop: CASSRQGSLDEQYF. CDR3 bases: TGTGCCAGCAGCAGACAGGGGTCATTAGACGAGCAGTACTTC.

The J gene is TRBJ2-5, the V gene TRBV11-2, with 11 bases identical to TRBD2. Per germline, CDR1 SGHAT and CDR2 FQNNGV. This CDR3 contains 15 residues. Trimming cost V 4 bases and J 3 bases; bases outside gene matches: 4. The chain's CDR3 is CASSSPTSGEETQYF. The CDR3 DNA sequence: TGTGCCAGCAGCTCACCGACTAGCGGGGAAGAGACCCAGTACTTC.

J is TRBJ1-4 and V is TRBV7-2; no reliable D call. The CDR3 contains 14 residues. V lost 5 bases and J lost 2, with 9 bases in between. CDR1 SGHTA and CDR2 FQGNSA come from the germline V gene. Here the CDR3 reads CASSAVATNEKLFF. DNA for the CDR3: TGTGCCAGCAGCGCGGTGGCTACTAATGAAAAACTGTTTTTT.

V gene TRBV6-5 combines with J gene TRBJ1-6; D call uncertain. The CDR3 extends over 13 amino acids. CDR1 and CDR2 from the germline V gene are MNHEY and SVGAGI. V was shortened by 11 bases and J by 7 bases, with 15 bases between the two germline ends. The CDR3 spells CAAQAPLNSPLHF. The CDR3, as DNA: TGTGCCGCGCAAGCACCGTTAAATTCACCCCTCCACTTT.

The chain employs TRBV6-2 or TRBV6-3 and TRBJ2-7; TRBD2 matches 11 bases. V lost 0 bases, J lost 3 bases, and 4 bases stayed unmatched. This CDR3 is 16 amino acids long. Germline V lookup: CDR1 MNHEY, CDR2 SVGEGT. The chain's CDR3 is CASSYSASGGIYEQYF. For the CDR3, the DNA is TGTGCCAGCAGTTACTCTGCTAGCGGGGGGATCTACGAGCAGTACTTC.

In the case of this clone: Other DNA sequences within the sample encode an identical CDR3. The chain uses TRBV19 and TRBJ1-1, with D tentatively TRBD1 (5 bases). Germline V gives CDR1 LNHDA, CDR2 SQIVND (reference sequence). The CDR3 has 15 residues. V lost 2 bases, J lost 0 bases, and 10 bases lay in between. The CDR3 DNA reads TGTGCCAGTAGTATAAGGGCAGGGTTGAACACTGAAGCTTTCTTT. This encodes CASSIRAGLNTEAFF.

Comments on this clone: At one boundary the junction diverges from the germline segment, which might be a read error. The V and J genes are TRBV28 and TRBJ1-6, with D tentatively TRBD1 (6 bases). Germline V gene sequence: CDR1 MDHEN, CDR2 SYDVKM. This CDR3 has 14 residues. CDR3 nucleotides: TGTGCCAGCAATTTAAGGGGGGCGATTTCACCCCTCCACTTT. This sequence encodes CASNLRGAISPLHF. The whole variable domain, remainder taken from reference TRBV28 and TRBJ1-6, is DVKVTQSSRYLVKRTGEKVFLECVQDMDHENMFWYRQDPGLGLRLIYFSYDVKMKEKGDIPEGYSVSREKKERFSLILESASTNQTSMYLCASNLRGAISPLHFGNGTRLTVT.

This chain connects TRBV18 to TRBJ1-2, with D maybe TRBD1 (5 bases). The length of the CDR3 is 14 residues. The germline CDR1 and CDR2 sequences are KGHSH and LQKENI. V was clipped by 4 bases and J by 6 bases, with 15 bases between them. CDR3 loop: CASSQLGGGDGYTF. CDR3 in DNA: TGTGCCAGCTCACAACTCGGGGGAGGGGATGGCTACACCTTC.